These 11 T cell receptor beta chains came from one sample sequenced in a study of cytomegalovirus exposure and HLA in healthy donors. PCR employed 60 Vbeta and 13 Jbeta primers. Method: immunoSEQ multiplex PCR; TCRdb's copy keeps in-frame clones and lacks some. The table lists over 120,000 clones, with more than 0.8% in the top ten. Sequenced material: PBMCs. The receptors originated from a male donor in good health and CMV-seronegative.

The chain combines TRBV6-6 with TRBJ1-2, with 9 bases lining up with TRBD1. Germline trimming cut 9 bases from V and 8 bases from J; bases unmatched to any gene: 10. Per germline, CDR1 MNHNY and CDR2 SVGAGI (reference sequence). This CDR3 comprises 13 residues. CDR3 residues: CASTPGQGDGYTF. The CDR3, as DNA: TGTGCCAGTACCCCGGGACAGGGCGACGGCTACACCTTC.

V and J are TRBV19 and TRBJ1-2; tentative D call: TRBD1 (5 bases). Trimming pared 5 bases from V and 8 bases from J, leaving 21 bases between. Germline lookup yields CDR1 LNHDA and CDR2 SQIVND (reference sequence). CDR3 size: 15 residues. This CDR3 is CASSSDQGGLRGYTF. The CDR3 nucleotides are TGTGCCAGTAGTTCTGATCAGGGTGGGCTGCGAGGCTACACCTTC.

The genes are TRBV19 and TRBJ1-2; 7 nucleotides agree with TRBD1. Losses at the gene ends were 7 bases for V and 4 bases for J; bases not matched to a gene: 9. The CDR3 has 14 residues. CDR1 LNHDA and CDR2 SQIVND come from the germline V gene (reference sequence). CDR3 residues: CASTLNRGFYGYTF. In DNA, the CDR3 is TGTGCCAGTACCCTAAACAGGGGATTCTATGGCTACACCTTC.

The CDR3, as DNA: TGTGCCAGTACCGAGGACAGGGGGCTGTTAAAAACAGAAGCTTTCTTT. Encoded protein: CASTEDRGLLKTEAFF. The J gene is TRBJ1-1, the V gene TRBV19; 11 bases are shared with TRBD1. Unmatched junction bases numbered 15, after V lost 7 bases and J lost 8 bases. CDR1 LNHDA and CDR2 SQIVND come from the germline V gene (reference sequence). The CDR3 spans 16 residues.

This chain uses TRBV2 with TRBJ1-1; possibly TRBD1 for D (5 bases). CDR3 length: 13 residues. Germline V lookup: CDR1 SNHLY, CDR2 FYNNEI. With 10 bases removed from V and 0 bases from J, the gap between germline ends came to 12 bases. The CDR3, as DNA: TGTGCCACCAAGGACACGATGAACACTGAAGCTTTCTTT. Protein sequence: CATKDTMNTEAFF.

This chain links TRBV6-5 with TRBJ2-7; 9 bases align to TRBD1. The V gene end was trimmed by 6 bases and the J gene end by 6 bases; junction bases not matched to a gene: 6. The V gene's germline CDR1 is MNHEY and CDR2 SVGAGI. The CDR3 runs 13 residues. CDR3 coding DNA: TGTGCCAGCAGGAGGGACAGGGCGGGCGAGCAGTACTTC. Its translation: CASRRDRAGEQYF.

The V call is TRBV6-1, the J call TRBJ2-3; TRBD1 aligns across 7 bases. The CDR3 totals 16 residues. Germline values: CDR1 MNHNS, CDR2 SASEGT. The V and J ends lost 2 bases and 2 bases, in that order; junction bases with no gene match: 7. CDR3 in DNA: TGTGCCAGCAGTGAATTAGGCAGGGGGTCCACAGATACGCAGTATTTT. This translates into CASSELGRGSTDTQYF.

The chain uses TRBV27 and TRBJ2-1; TRBD2 matches 16 bases. J gave up 9 bases and V 8 bases, and 1 base lay outside the gene matches. CDR1 and CDR2 (germline): MNHEY, SMNVEV (reference sequence). The CDR3 runs to 13 residues. The CDR3 coding sequence is TGTGCCAGCGGGACTAGCGGGAGGGTTGAGCAGTTCTTC. Translated, it gives CASGTSGRVEQFF.

The chain links TRBV9 to TRBJ2-1, with 7 bases identical to TRBD1. Germline CDR1 is SGDLS and CDR2 is YYNGEE. With 1 base clipped from V and 4 bases from J, the junction kept 8 bases outside the gene matches. This CDR3 contains 16 residues. CDR3 region: CASSVKPGQIYNEQFF. CDR3 in DNA: TGTGCCAGCAGCGTAAAACCGGGACAGATATACAATGAGCAGTTCTTC.

V is TRBV18 and J is TRBJ2-2, with TRBD1 matching 7 bases. J lost 3 bases, V lost 5 bases, and 6 bases had no gene match. Looked up from germline, CDR1 is KGHSH and CDR2 is LQKENI. The CDR3 has 15 residues. The CDR3 protein is CASSAQGPDTGELFF. CDR3 DNA: TGTGCCAGCTCAGCACAGGGGCCGGACACCGGGGAGCTGTTTTTT.

The rearrangement joins TRBV19 to TRBJ1-1; D call uncertain. V was cut by 0 bases and J by 1 base, with 6 bases left in between. Germline values: CDR1 LNHDA, CDR2 SQIVND (reference sequence). This CDR3 region has 14 residues. Here the CDR3 DNA reads TGTGCCAGTAGTATAGACAGGTGGAACACTGAAGCTTTCTTT. It specifies CASSIDRWNTEAFF.